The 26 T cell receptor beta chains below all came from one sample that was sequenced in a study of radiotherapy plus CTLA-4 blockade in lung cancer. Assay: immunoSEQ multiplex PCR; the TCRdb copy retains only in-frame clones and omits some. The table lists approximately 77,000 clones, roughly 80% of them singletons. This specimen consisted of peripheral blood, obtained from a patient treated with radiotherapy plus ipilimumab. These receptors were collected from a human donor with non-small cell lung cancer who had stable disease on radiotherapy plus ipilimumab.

The CDR3 sequence is CASSLDRVETQYF. CDR3 in DNA: TGTGCCAGCAGCTTGGACAGGGTGGAGACCCAGTACTTC. The chain recombines TRBV5-6 with TRBJ2-5; TRBD1 might be the D (6 bases). The CDR3 is 13 residues long. CDR1 SGHDT and CDR2 YYEEEE come from the germline V gene. The germline V and J ends were trimmed by 0 bases and 5 bases, with 8 bases remaining between them.

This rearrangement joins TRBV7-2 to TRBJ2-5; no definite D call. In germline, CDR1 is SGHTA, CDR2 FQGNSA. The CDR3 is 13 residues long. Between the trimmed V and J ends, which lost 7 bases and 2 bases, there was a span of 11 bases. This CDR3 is CASTRTVQETQYF. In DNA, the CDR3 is TGTGCCAGCACCAGAACGGTGCAAGAGACCCAGTACTTC. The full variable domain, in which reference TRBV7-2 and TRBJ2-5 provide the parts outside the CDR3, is GAGVSQSPSNKVTEKGKDVELRCDPISGHTALYWYRQSLGQGLEFLIYFQGNSAPDKSGLPSDRFSAERTGGSVSTLTIQRTQQEDSAVYLCASTRTVQETQYFGPGTRLLVL.

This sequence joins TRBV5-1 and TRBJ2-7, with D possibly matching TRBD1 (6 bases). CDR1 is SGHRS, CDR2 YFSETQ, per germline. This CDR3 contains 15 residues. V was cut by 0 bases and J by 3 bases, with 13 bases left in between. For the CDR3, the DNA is TGCGCCAGCAGCTTGGCTGCGACAGGCGTCTACGAGCAGTACTTC. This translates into CASSLAATGVYEQYF.

The CDR3 sequence: CASSIQGGQPQHF. The CDR3 nucleotides read TGTGCCAGTAGTATTCAGGGCGGCCAGCCCCAGCATTTT. The chain couples TRBV19 to TRBJ1-5; the D gene is possibly TRBD1 (5 bases). The CDR3 length is 13 residues. Trimming removed 3 bases from V and 7 bases from J, with 10 bases in between. From germline, CDR1 is LNHDA and CDR2 SQIVND (reference sequence).

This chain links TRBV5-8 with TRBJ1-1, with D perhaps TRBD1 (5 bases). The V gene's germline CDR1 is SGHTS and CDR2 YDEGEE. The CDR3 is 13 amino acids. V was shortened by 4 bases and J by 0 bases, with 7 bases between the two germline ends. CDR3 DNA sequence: TGTGCCAGCAGCGGGGCCATGAACACTGAAGCTTTCTTT. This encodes CASSGAMNTEAFF.

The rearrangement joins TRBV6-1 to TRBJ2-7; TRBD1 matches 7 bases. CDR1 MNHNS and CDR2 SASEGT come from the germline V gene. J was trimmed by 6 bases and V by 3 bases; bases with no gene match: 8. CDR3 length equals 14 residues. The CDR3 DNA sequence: TGTGCCAGCAGTGACCGACAGGGAGCCCTCGAGCAGTACTTC. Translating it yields CASSDRQGALEQYF.

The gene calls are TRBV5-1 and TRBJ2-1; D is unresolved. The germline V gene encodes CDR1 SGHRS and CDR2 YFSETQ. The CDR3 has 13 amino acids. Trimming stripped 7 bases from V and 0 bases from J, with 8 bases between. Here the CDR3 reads CASRTDSYNEQFF. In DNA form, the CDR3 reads TGCGCCAGCCGGACGGACTCCTACAATGAGCAGTTCTTC.

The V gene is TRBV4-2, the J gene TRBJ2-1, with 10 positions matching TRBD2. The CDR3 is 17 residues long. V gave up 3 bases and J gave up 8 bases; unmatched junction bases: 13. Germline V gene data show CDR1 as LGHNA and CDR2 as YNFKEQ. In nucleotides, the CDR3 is TGTGCCAGCAGCCAGTCCCCTGGGTCTAGCGGGAGCGATGAGCAGTTCTTC. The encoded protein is CASSQSPGSSGSDEQFF.

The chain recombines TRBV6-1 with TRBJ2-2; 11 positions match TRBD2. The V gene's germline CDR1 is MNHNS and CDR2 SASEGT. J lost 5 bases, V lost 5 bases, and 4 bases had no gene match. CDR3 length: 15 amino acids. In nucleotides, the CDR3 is TGTGCCAGCAGTCTTAGCGGGAGGGGTACCGGGGAGCTGTTTTTT. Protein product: CASSLSGRGTGELFF.

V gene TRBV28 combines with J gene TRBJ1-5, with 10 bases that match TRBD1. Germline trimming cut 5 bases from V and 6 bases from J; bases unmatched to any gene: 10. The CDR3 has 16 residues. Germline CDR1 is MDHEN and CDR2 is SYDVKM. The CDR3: CASSIQRQGAGQPQHF. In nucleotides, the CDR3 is TGTGCCAGCAGTATCCAACGACAGGGGGCTGGTCAGCCCCAGCATTTT.

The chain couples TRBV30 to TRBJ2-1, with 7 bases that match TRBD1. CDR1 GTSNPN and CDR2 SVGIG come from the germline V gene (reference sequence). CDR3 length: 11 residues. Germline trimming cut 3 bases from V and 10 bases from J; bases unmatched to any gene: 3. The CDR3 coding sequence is TGTGCCTGGAGCGGACAGGTCGAGCAGTTCTTC. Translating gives CAWSGQVEQFF.

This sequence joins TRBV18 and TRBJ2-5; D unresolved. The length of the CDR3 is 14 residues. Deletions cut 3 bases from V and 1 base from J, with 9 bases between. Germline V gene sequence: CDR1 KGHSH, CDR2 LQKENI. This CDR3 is CASSPIPGQETQYF. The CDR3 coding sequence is TGTGCCAGCTCACCGATACCTGGCCAAGAGACCCAGTACTTC.

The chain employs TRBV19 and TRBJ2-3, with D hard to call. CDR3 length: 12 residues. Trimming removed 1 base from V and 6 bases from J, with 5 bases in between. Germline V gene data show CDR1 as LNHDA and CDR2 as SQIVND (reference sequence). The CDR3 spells CASSIGLDTQYF. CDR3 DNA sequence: TGTGCCAGTAGTATAGGATTGGATACGCAGTATTTT.

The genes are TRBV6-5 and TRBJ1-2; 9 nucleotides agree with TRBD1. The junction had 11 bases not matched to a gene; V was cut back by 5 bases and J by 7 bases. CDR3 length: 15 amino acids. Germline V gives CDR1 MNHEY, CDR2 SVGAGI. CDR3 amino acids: CASSPTTTGGAGYTF. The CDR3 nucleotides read TGTGCCAGCAGTCCTACCACTACAGGGGGCGCTGGCTACACCTTC.

The CDR3 DNA reads TGTGCCACCTCCGGGTCCCTAACAGGGGAGTTTAGTGAAAAACTGTTTTTT. Its protein product is CATSGSLTGEFSEKLFF. The chain is built from TRBV15 and TRBJ1-4; the match to TRBD1 covers 7 bases. V lost 8 bases to trimming and J lost 7 bases; unmatched junction nucleotides: 19. Germline V gives CDR1 LNHNV, CDR2 YYDKDF (reference sequence). This CDR3 is 17 amino acids long.

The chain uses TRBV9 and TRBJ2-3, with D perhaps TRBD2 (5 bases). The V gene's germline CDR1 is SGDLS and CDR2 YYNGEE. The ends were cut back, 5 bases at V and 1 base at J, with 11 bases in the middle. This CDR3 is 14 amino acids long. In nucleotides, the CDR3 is TGTGCCAGCAGTGTGATCGGGGGCACAGATACGCAGTATTTT. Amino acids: CASSVIGGTDTQYF. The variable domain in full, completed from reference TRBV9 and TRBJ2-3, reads DSGVTQTPKHLITATGQRVTLRCSPRSGDLSVYWYQQSLDQGLQFLIQYYNGEERAKGNILERFSAQQFPDLHSELNLSSLELGDSALYFCASSVIGGTDTQYFGPGTRLTVL.

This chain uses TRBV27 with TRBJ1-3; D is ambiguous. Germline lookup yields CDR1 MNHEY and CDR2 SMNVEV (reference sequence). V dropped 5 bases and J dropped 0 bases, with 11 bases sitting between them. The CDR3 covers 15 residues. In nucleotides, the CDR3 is TGTGCCAGCAGTCCCTTTCAAGGCTCTGGAAACACCATATATTTT. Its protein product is CASSPFQGSGNTIYF.

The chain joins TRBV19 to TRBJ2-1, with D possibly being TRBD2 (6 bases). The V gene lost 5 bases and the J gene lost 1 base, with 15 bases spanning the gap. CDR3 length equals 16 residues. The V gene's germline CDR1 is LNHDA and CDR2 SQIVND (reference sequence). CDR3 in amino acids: CASSPGGTSSYNEQFF. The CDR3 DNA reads TGTGCCAGTAGTCCTGGGGGGACCTCGTCCTACAATGAGCAGTTCTTC.

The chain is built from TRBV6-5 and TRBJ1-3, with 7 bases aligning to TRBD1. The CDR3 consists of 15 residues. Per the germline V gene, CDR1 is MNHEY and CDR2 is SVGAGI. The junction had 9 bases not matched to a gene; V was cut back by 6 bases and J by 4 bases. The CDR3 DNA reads TGTGCCAGCAGGGCAGGGGGAGAAGAGGGAAACACCATATATTTT. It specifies CASRAGGEEGNTIYF.

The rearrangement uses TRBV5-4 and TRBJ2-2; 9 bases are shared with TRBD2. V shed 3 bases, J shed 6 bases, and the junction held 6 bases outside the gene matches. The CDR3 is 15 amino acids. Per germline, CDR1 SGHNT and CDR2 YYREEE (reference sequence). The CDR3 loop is CASSWGREGPGELFF. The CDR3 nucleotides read TGTGCCAGCAGCTGGGGGCGGGAGGGCCCCGGGGAGCTGTTTTTT.

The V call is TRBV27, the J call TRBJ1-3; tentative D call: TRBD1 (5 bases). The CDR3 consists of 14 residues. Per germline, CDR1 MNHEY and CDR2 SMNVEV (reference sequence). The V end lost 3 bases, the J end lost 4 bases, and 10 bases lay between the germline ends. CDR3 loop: CASSFAGHGNTIYF. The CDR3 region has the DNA TGTGCCAGCAGTTTTGCAGGGCACGGAAACACCATATATTTT.

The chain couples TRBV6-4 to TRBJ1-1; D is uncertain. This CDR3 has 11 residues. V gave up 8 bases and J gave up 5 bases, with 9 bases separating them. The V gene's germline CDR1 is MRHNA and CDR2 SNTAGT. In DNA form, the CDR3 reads TGTGCCAGCTCTAGTGGGACTGAAGCTTTCTTT. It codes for CASSSGTEAFF.

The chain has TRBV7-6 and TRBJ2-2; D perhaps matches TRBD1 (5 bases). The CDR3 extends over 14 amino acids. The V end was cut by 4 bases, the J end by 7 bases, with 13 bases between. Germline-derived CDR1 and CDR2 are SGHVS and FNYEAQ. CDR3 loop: CASSSLGAVGELFF. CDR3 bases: TGTGCCAGCAGCTCGTTAGGGGCCGTCGGGGAGCTGTTTTTT.

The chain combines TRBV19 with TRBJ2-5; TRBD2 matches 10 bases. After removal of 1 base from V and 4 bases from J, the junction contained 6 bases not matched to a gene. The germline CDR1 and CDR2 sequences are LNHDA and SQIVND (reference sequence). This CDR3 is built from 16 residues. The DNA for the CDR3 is TGTGCCAGTAGTATAGTCAGCTTAGCGGGGGGAGAGACCCAGTACTTC. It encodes CASSIVSLAGGETQYF. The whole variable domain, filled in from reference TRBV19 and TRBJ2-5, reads DGGITQSPKYLFRKEGQNVTLSCEQNLNHDAMYWYRQDPGQGLRLIYYSQIVNDFQKGDIAEGYSVSREKKESFPLTVTSAQKNPTAFYLCASSIVSLAGGETQYFGPGTRLLVL.

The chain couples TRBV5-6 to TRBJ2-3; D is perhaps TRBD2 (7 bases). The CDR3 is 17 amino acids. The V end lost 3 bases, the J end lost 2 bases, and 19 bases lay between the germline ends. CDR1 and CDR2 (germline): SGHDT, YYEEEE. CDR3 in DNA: TGTGCCAGCAGCTACCAAGCGGGACAAAGAATCACAGATACGCAGTATTTT. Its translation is CASSYQAGQRITDTQYF.

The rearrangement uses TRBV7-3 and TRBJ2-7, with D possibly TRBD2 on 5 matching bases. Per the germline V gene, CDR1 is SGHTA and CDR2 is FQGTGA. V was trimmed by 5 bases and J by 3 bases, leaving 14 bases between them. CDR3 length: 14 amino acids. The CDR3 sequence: CASSPAGIVYEQYF. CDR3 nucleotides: TGTGCCAGCAGCCCGGCCGGGATCGTCTACGAGCAGTACTTC.